This T cell receptor (beta chain) was recorded in a study of T cell repertoires in cytomegalovirus infection (dated by TCRdb to the late 2010s). Broadly, across the study: Donor HLA type was relevant to the analysis, because carriage of CMV infection together with the matching HLA type was indicated by public TCR beta signatures. Broad study findings and their caveats: Carriers of CMV infection plus the relevant HLA type were discriminated by the cumulative frequency of public TCR beta family members in the study cohort and in an independent approximately 340-donor cohort. In the ex vivo response, HLA-C-restricted CMV-specific TCR beta clonotypes were dominant, and in two of eight donors the single most frequent clonotype came from this HLA-C-restricted group.

This clonotype was picked up one time. The antigen this receptor binds is unknown. Germline and junction disagree at one end, which may indicate a read error. In the germline V gene, CDR1 corresponds to MDHEN and CDR2 to SYDVKM. The CDR3 goes from the cysteine to the phenylalanine over 14 residues. The kept DNA is CDR3 alone, 42 bases in frame from the first base. The sequencing machine was an Illumina HiSeq 1500. The public sequencing data were trimmed at Q25 with fastp and processed into clonotypes with MiXCR by TCRdb, which kept only in-frame beta chains. Rows with a matching CDR3 protein are joined into one entry that keeps the most common DNA and genes. The sample yields around 630,000 distinct CDR3 sequences; roughly 24% were counted once. The ten largest account for 7.5% to 9% of the sample.

The V and J genes are TRBV28 and TRBJ2-2; the D gene cannot be named for sure. This TCR was recovered from a human donor in good health (CMV status not recorded). Some clones in this sample may be carry-over from other donors' samples. Sequenced: CD8+ T cells from PBMCs. Here the CDR3 is given as CATSVWRNTRELFF. The nucleotide sequence is TGTGCCACCAGTGTGTGGAGAAACACCAGGGAGCTGTTTTTT.